The 20 T cell receptor beta chains below come from one sample, sequenced in a study of beta chain features in type 1 diabetes (dated by TCRdb to 2017 to 2018). Library preparation used the immunoSEQ multiplex PCR assay. The entire amount of isolated RNA was reverse transcribed using the High Capacity cDNA Reverse Transcription Kit, so the sequenced TCRB transcripts were expressed ones. TCRdb took over this immuneACCESS table, retaining in-frame rearrangements with V and J assigned. Such tables are incomplete; in checked studies, under half of the missing clones stem from an unresolved V gene, and the remainder is unexplained. For this sample there are fewer than 500,000 clones; around 14% appear just once. The ten most abundant clones make up roughly 0.04% of the sample. Sample: naive CD4+ T cells from blood. Read against the paper, the sample's cell subset or site label means: true naive CD4+ T cells. These receptors were collected from a man aged 30-40 years in good health.

The V and J genes are TRBV18 and TRBJ1-2; 7 nucleotides align to TRBD1. CDR3 length: 13 residues. Germline V gives CDR1 KGHSH, CDR2 LQKENI. J gave up 7 bases and V 3 bases, and 5 bases lay outside the gene matches. In DNA, the CDR3 is TGTGCCAGCTCACCGGGACAGCTCCTTGGCTACACCTTC. As protein: CASSPGQLLGYTF.

This clone was counted a few times. The chain carries TRBV7-6 and TRBJ2-4, with a possible D match to TRBD1 (6 bases). The germline V gene has CDR1 SGHVS and CDR2 FNYEAQ. V was cut by 5 bases and J by 7 bases, with 15 bases left in between. The length of the CDR3 is 14 residues. DNA of the CDR3: TGTGCCAGCAGCCTTTACAGGGATTGGAACATTCAGTACTTC. Residues: CASSLYRDWNIQYF. The full variable domain, completed using reference TRBV7-6 and TRBJ2-4, is GAGVSQSPRYKVTKRGQDVALRCDPISGHVSLYWYRQALGQGPEFLTYFNYEAQQDKSGLPNDRFSAERPEGSISTLTIQRTEQRDSAMYRCASSLYRDWNIQYFGAGTRLSVL.

This clone came up a few times. The chain carries TRBV4-3 and TRBJ1-2, with D unresolved. V was shortened by 0 bases and J by 5 bases, with 13 bases between the two germline ends. Germline loops: CDR1 LGHNA, CDR2 YSLEER. This CDR3 has 15 amino acids. The CDR3 coding sequence is TGCGCCAGCAGCCAAGATTGGATGGGGAGTTATGGCTACACCTTC. As protein: CASSQDWMGSYGYTF.

This clone has a handful of counts. V gene TRBV29-1 combines with J gene TRBJ1-3; tentatively, D is TRBD1 (6 bases). The germline V gene encodes CDR1 SQVTM and CDR2 ANQGSEA. Trimming stripped 4 bases from V and 3 bases from J, with 7 bases between. The CDR3 covers 12 residues. The CDR3 DNA sequence: TGCAGCGTTGCCAGGGGTGGAAACACCATATATTTT. Its translation: CSVARGGNTIYF.

The chain carries TRBV4-1 and TRBJ2-1, with 7 nucleotides matching TRBD2. The V and J ends lost 2 bases and 8 bases, in that order; junction bases with no gene match: 6. Germline V gene data show CDR1 as MGHRA and CDR2 as YSYEKL. The CDR3 covers 14 residues. The CDR3 loop is CASSQRGEFHEQFF. In DNA form, the CDR3 reads TGCGCCAGCAGCCAACGGGGGGAATTCCATGAGCAGTTCTTC.

A few counts support this clone. The chain has TRBV6-6 and TRBJ2-1; D gene unclear. V was clipped by 7 bases and J by 8 bases, with 21 bases between them. There are 15 residues in the CDR3. Germline assignment: CDR1 MNHNY and CDR2 SVGAGI (reference sequence). CDR3 sequence (DNA): TGTGCCAGCACCTTAGGGCGTTCCGAGCGCGATGAGCAGTTCTTC. This encodes CASTLGRSERDEQFF.

The V call is TRBV29-1, the J call TRBJ2-4, with D possibly TRBD1 on 6 matching bases. The CDR3 consists of 13 residues. Trimming pared 7 bases from V and 5 bases from J, leaving 15 bases between. The germline CDR1 and CDR2 sequences are SQVTM and ANQGSEA. In nucleotides, the CDR3 is TGCAGCGCCAAGGGACAATTACAAAACATTCAGTACTTC. Translation gives CSAKGQLQNIQYF.

This clone was detected a few times. The chain recombines TRBV19 with TRBJ1-5; no clear D. CDR3 length: 15 residues. The germline V gene has CDR1 LNHDA and CDR2 SQIVND (reference sequence). V was clipped by 6 bases and J by 0 bases, with 12 bases between them. DNA for the CDR3: TGTGCCAGTAGGACTGGTCGACATAGCAATCAGCCCCAGCATTTT. Amino acids: CASRTGRHSNQPQHF.

In its sample, this clone was seen a few times. The rearrangement links TRBV18 to TRBJ2-1, with D unclear. Germline V lookup: CDR1 KGHSH, CDR2 LQKENI. V lost 0 bases, J lost 6 bases, and 6 bases lay in between. This CDR3 is built from 13 residues. The CDR3 loop reads CASSPPVSNEQFF. In DNA form, the CDR3 reads TGTGCCAGCTCACCACCGGTAAGCAATGAGCAGTTCTTC. Drawing the rest from reference TRBV18 and TRBJ2-1, the complete variable domain is NAGVMQNPRHLVRRRGQEARLRCSPMKGHSHVYWYRQLPEEGLKFMVYLQKENIIDESGMPKERFSAEFPKEGPSILRIQQVVRGDSAAYFCASSPPVSNEQFFGPGTRLTVL.

The J gene is TRBJ1-1, the V gene TRBV10-3; D gene unclear. The V and J ends lost 3 bases and 5 bases respectively, with 16 bases between them. This CDR3 is 15 amino acids long. Germline assignment: CDR1 ENHRY and CDR2 SYGVKD. The CDR3 region is CAISDPPTGRTEAFF. The CDR3 DNA is TGTGCCATCAGTGACCCCCCTACGGGCAGAACTGAAGCTTTCTTT.

The gene calls are TRBV7-3 and TRBJ2-7; the D gene is possibly TRBD2 (5 bases). V was pared by 4 bases and J by 6 bases, with 19 bases between. The germline V gene encodes CDR1 SGHTA and CDR2 FQGTGA. The CDR3 totals 15 residues. The CDR3: CASSSPRATNLEQYV. As DNA, the CDR3 is TGTGCCAGCAGCTCCCCGCGGGCTACTAATCTCGAGCAGTACGTC.

J is TRBJ1-1 and V is TRBV25-1; D is possibly TRBD1 (6 bases). V gave up 7 bases and J gave up 6 bases, with 12 bases separating them. This CDR3 comprises 12 residues. Per germline, CDR1 MGHDK and CDR2 SYGVNS. The CDR3 DNA is TGTGCCAGCACCGAAGGGGGGTCTGAAGCTTTCTTT. The encoded protein is CASTEGGSEAFF.

This clone was detected only a few times. V usage is TRBV15 and J usage is TRBJ2-3, with D possibly being TRBD2 (5 bases). This CDR3 comprises 15 residues. The V gene's germline CDR1 is LNHNV and CDR2 YYDKDF (reference sequence). The V end was cut by 4 bases, the J end by 0 bases, with 11 bases between. The CDR3 loop reads CATSTETISTDTQYF. The CDR3 DNA sequence: TGTGCCACCAGCACAGAGACTATAAGCACAGATACGCAGTATTTT.

V is TRBV25-1 and J is TRBJ1-1, with TRBD1 as a possible D gene (6 bases). V was trimmed by 2 bases and J by 4 bases, leaving 11 bases between them. CDR1 and CDR2 (germline): MGHDK, SYGVNS. The CDR3 loop spans 14 amino acids. CDR3 sequence: CASSETGLRTEAFF. DNA for the CDR3: TGTGCCAGCAGTGAAACAGGGTTGCGCACTGAAGCTTTCTTT.

This clone showed up just a few times. CDR3 residues: CAIKGGAKNIQYF. As DNA, the CDR3 is TGTGCCATCAAAGGGGGAGCCAAAAACATTCAGTACTTC. The rearrangement joins TRBV10-3 to TRBJ2-4, with a tentative D call TRBD1 (6 bases). Germline V lookup: CDR1 ENHRY, CDR2 SYGVKD. V was shortened by 7 bases and J by 0 bases, with 7 bases between the two germline ends. The CDR3 runs to 13 residues.

This clone appeared a few times. CDR3 sequence reads: CASRTGTAFYEQYV. The DNA for the CDR3 is TGTGCCAGCAGAACCGGGACAGCCTTCTACGAGCAGTACGTC. This sequence joins TRBV28 and TRBJ2-7; 7 bases are shared with TRBD1. Looked up from germline, CDR1 is MDHEN and CDR2 is SYDVKM. V lost 6 bases and J lost 3; bases outside the gene matches: 8. The CDR3 is made up of 14 amino acids.

Written as DNA, the CDR3 is TGTGCCAGCAGCCCTGGAGGTGCGGGTGAAAAACTGTTTTTT. This encodes CASSPGGAGEKLFF. The V gene is TRBV7-7, the J gene TRBJ1-4; D is unclear. Germline-derived CDR1 and CDR2 are SSHAT and FNYEAQ (reference sequence). This CDR3 region has 14 residues. Trimming shortened V by 5 bases and J by 7 bases, and 14 bases separated the two germline ends.

Many counts were recorded for this clone. V gene TRBV7-9 combines with J gene TRBJ2-7; no clear D. CDR1 and CDR2 from the germline V gene are SEHNR and FQNEAQ (reference sequence). The germline V and J ends were trimmed by 1 base and 6 bases, with 10 bases remaining between them. The CDR3 has 13 residues. The CDR3 DNA is TGTGCCAGCAGCTTAGTCTCCGTGTCCGAGCAGTACGTC. Residues: CASSLVSVSEQYV.

This clone was counted only a few times. The J gene is TRBJ2-4, the V gene TRBV7-2; 8 bases align to TRBD2. Germline CDR1 reads SGHTA; CDR2 reads FQGNSA. The CDR3 totals 16 residues. V lost 2 bases and J lost 4; bases outside the gene matches: 7. Here the CDR3 reads CASSLRLAGGKNIQYF. The DNA for the CDR3 is TGTGCCAGCAGCTTAAGGCTAGCGGGTGGGAAAAACATTCAGTACTTC.

The sample holds a few counts of this clone. The V and J genes are TRBV4-1 and TRBJ1-4, with D perhaps TRBD1 (6 bases). The V end lost 6 bases, the J end lost 10 bases, and 33 bases lay between the germline ends. Germline values: CDR1 MGHRA, CDR2 YSYEKL. This CDR3 region has 19 residues. CDR3 in DNA: TGCGCCAGCAGTCCAGACAGGAAGGGAGACCTATCTGCCGGAGGAAAACTGTTTTTT. As protein: CASSPDRKGDLSAGGKLFF.